Listed below are T cell receptor beta chains from one sample, sequenced in a study of blood T cells in healthy people across ages. TCRdb analysed the 5' RACE reads with MiXCR anew, one entry per CDR3 protein. The data contain about 780,000 distinct CDR3 sequences, more than 35% of them seen just once; the ten biggest clones take up 15% to 20%. The sample consisted of blood. The receptors come from a man older than 75 in good health. Both conserved end residues are part of each CDR3. A D gene is named only where the DNA matches it firmly. Some rows mark clone size as missing; the rest say once, few, many or name a class of expanded clone.

>many|TRBJ2-7|.|TRBV20-1
TGCAGTGCTAGAGTCTCGAGGGCTAGCTCCTACGAGCAGTACTTC
CSARVSRASSYEQYF
>.|TRBJ2-7|TRBD1|TRBV6-6
TGTGCCAGCAGCGGGAGGGGACAGGGGTACAATGAGCAGTACTTC
CASSGRGQGYNEQYF
>.|TRBJ1-6|.|TRBV12-3/TRBV12-4
TGTGCCAGCAGTTTGGGCAGGGGAGAATCCTATAATTCACCCCTCCACTTT
CASSLGRGESYNSPLHF
>.|TRBJ2-7|.|TRBV28
TGTGCCAGCAGTTTACCGGGGACAAATGTTTTCTACGAGCAGTACTTC
CASSLPGTNVFYEQYF
>.|TRBJ2-5|.|TRBV5-1
TGCGCCAGCAGCTCGTCCGGACAGAGGGTGGAGACCCAGTACTTC
CASSSSGQRVETQYF
>.|TRBJ1-6|TRBD1|TRBV25-1
TGTGCCAGCACGGGACAGGCCAATTCACCCCTCCACTTT
CASTGQANSPLHF
>few|TRBJ2-3|.|TRBV3-1
TGTGCCAGCAGCCAAGAAAGAGGGAACACAGATACGCAGTATTTT
CASSQERGNTDTQYF
>.|TRBJ2-7|.|TRBV7-3
TGTGCCAGCAGCGTAACACGCAACGGAGGAGAGCAGTACTTC
CASSVTRNGGEQYF
>many|TRBJ2-7|.|TRBV14
TGTGCCAGCAGCCAAGAGCCCTCCTACGAGCAGTACTTC
CASSQEPSYEQYF
>.|TRBJ2-5|TRBD2|TRBV3-1
TGTGCCAGCAGCCAAGAGGGACTAGCGGTTCAAGAGACCCAGTACTTC
CASSQEGLAVQETQYF
>.|TRBJ2-1|.|TRBV6-2/TRBV6-3
TGTGCCAGCAGCGGAAACGGGCGGAAACCCGATGAGCAGTTCTTC
CASSGNGRKPDEQFF
>once|TRBJ2-7|TRBD1|TRBV6-5
TGTGCCAGCAGTTCCGGGACAGTATACAATGAGCAGTACTTC
CASSSGTVYNEQYF
>many|TRBJ2-7|.|TRBV20-1
TGCAGTGCTAGCCAGAGCTCCTACGAGCAGTACTTC
CSASQSSYEQYF
>.|TRBJ2-7|.|TRBV12-3/TRBV12-4
TGTGCCAGCAGTGTAGACGGCTACTCCTACGAGCAGTACTTC
CASSVDGYSYEQYF
>few|TRBJ2-7|TRBD2|TRBV5-1
TGCGCCAGCAGCTTGAAAGCGGGGGACGCCTCCTACGAGCAGTACTTC
CASSLKAGDASYEQYF
>.|TRBJ2-1|.|TRBV7-9
TGTGCCAGCAGGGTAGGGGCAGGGTTGAATGAGCAGTTCTTC
CASRVGAGLNEQFF
>once|TRBJ2-7|TRBD2|TRBV9
TGTGCCAGCAGCGCCGCTAGCGGGATGAACAATGAGCAGTACTTC
CASSAASGMNNEQYF
>.|TRBJ2-1|.|TRBV27
TGTGCCAGCAGGAAGGGAGCGGTCTACAATGAGCAGTTCTTC
CASRKGAVYNEQFF
>.|TRBJ2-3|.|TRBV7-3
TGTGCCAGCAGCGTATCTGGTCCAGATACGCAGTATTTT
CASSVSGPDTQYF
>few|TRBJ2-2|TRBD1|TRBV2
TGTGCCAGCAGTGTTAGACAGGGCCCGAACACCGGGGAGCTGTTTTTT
CASSVRQGPNTGELFF
>.|TRBJ2-5|.|TRBV6-2/TRBV6-3
TGTGCCAGCAGTATGCCGGGCCCCCAGGAGACCCAGTACTTC
CASSMPGPQETQYF
>.|TRBJ2-7|.|TRBV7-2
TGTGCCAGCCGGACAGAATCCTACGAGCAGTACTTC
CASRTESYEQYF
>.|TRBJ1-4|.|TRBV6-1
TGTGCCAGCAGAACCCCTAATGAAAAACTGTTTTTT
CASRTPNEKLFF
>.|TRBJ2-3|TRBD2|TRBV20-1
TGCAGTGCTAAGCGGGGGATGCTAGGGCGAGCAGATACGCAGTATTTT
CSAKRGMLGRADTQYF
>.|TRBJ2-1|TRBD1|TRBV5-1
TGCGCCAGCAGCTTTACAGGGGTCAATGAGCAGTTCTTC
CASSFTGVNEQFF
>few|TRBJ2-1|TRBD2|TRBV15
TGTGCCACCAGCAGAGATCGGGACTATTCTGATGAGCAGTTCTTC
CATSRDRDYSDEQFF
>.|TRBJ1-1|.|TRBV6-1
TGTGCCAGCAGGCCCCCGAACACTGAAGCTTTCTTT
CASRPPNTEAFF
>.|TRBJ2-3|TRBD2|TRBV6-1
TGTACCAGCAACTTACTAGCGGAGAGCACAGATACGCAGTATTTT
CTSNLLAESTDTQYF
>.|TRBJ2-5|TRBD2|TRBV6-5
TGTGCCAGCAGTTACGGCCTAGCGGGAGTAGGGGCCCAGTACTTC
CASSYGLAGVGAQYF
>.|TRBJ2-5|.|TRBV27
TGTGCCAGCTCCCGCCAGGGACCCCCAGGGACCCAGTACTTC
CASSRQGPPGTQYF
>.|TRBJ2-3|.|TRBV30
TGTGCCTGGAGTCCTAATCGGGATACGCAGTATTTT
CAWSPNRDTQYF
>many|TRBJ2-5|.|TRBV5-1
TGCGCCAGCAGCAGGACAGCCGAAGAGACCCAGTACTTC
CASSRTAEETQYF
>.|TRBJ2-7|TRBD1|TRBV10-2
TGCGCCAGTAGGAGAGAGGGGGCGCGCTACGAGCAGTACTTC
CASRREGARYEQYF
>once|TRBJ2-1|.|TRBV10-3
TGTGCCATCAGGGGGACCGGCGGCCCCTACAATGAGCAGTTCTTC
CAIRGTGGPYNEQFF
>few|TRBJ2-7|.|TRBV4-1
TGCGCCAGCAGCCAAGAATTTCCCCCCTACGAGCAGTACTTC
CASSQEFPPYEQYF
>many|TRBJ2-7|TRBD2|TRBV7-2
TGTGCCAGCAGCTTAACTAGCGGGACATCCTACGAGCAGTACTTC
CASSLTSGTSYEQYF
>few|TRBJ2-1|TRBD2|TRBV6-5
TGTGCCAGCAGTTACTACCGTATTCGACTAGCGGAATACAATGAGCAGTTCTTC
CASSYYRIRLAEYNEQFF
>few|TRBJ2-5|.|TRBV6-2/TRBV6-3
TGTGCCAGCAAAACCACGCACCGATTTACAGAGACCCAGTACTTC
CASKTTHRFTETQYF
>few|TRBJ2-1|.|TRBV9
TGTGCCAGCAGCGTAGCGGAGGGGGGTGAGCAGTTCTTC
CASSVAEGGEQFF
>few|TRBJ2-3|.|TRBV5-1
TGCGCCAGCACACTCCCCCCGGGCAGCAGCACAGATACGCAGTATTTT
CASTLPPGSSTDTQYF
>many|TRBJ2-4|TRBD2|TRBV29-1
TGCAGCACCTGGGGTACTAGCGGGAGGGGATACATTCAGTACTTC
CSTWGTSGRGYIQYF
>.|TRBJ2-3|.|TRBV10-3
TGTGCCATCAGGGGGGGAGTCAGAAGTGGCGGATTCGGTACGCAGTATTTT
CAIRGGVRSGGFGTQYF
>few|TRBJ2-6|.|TRBV10-3
TGTGCCATCAGAGGGAGTACGGGGGCCAACGTCCTGACTTTC
CAIRGSTGANVLTF
>many|TRBJ2-5|TRBD2|TRBV6-2/TRBV6-3
TGTGCCAGCAGTTCCCTACTAGCGAACCAAGAGACCCAGTACTTC
CASSSLLANQETQYF
>.|TRBJ2-7|TRBD2|TRBV4-3
TGCGCCAGCAGCCAAGATAAGGCTAGCGGGAAGTACGAGCAGTACTTC
CASSQDKASGKYEQYF
>.|TRBJ2-1|.|TRBV21-1
TGTGCCAGCAGCAAAGCATTGAAGGGGTTTAATGAGCAGTTCTTC
CASSKALKGFNEQFF
>once|TRBJ2-3|TRBD2|TRBV12-3/TRBV12-4
TGTGCCTGCAGAGGTACAGATAGCGGGAGGGCCTCCACAGATACGCAGTATTTT
CACRGTDSGRASTDTQYF
>many|TRBJ2-1|.|TRBV7-6
TGTGCCAGCAGCTCGACCGTGGAGGGTGGCAGCTACAATGAGCAGTTCTTC
CASSSTVEGGSYNEQFF
>.|TRBJ2-1|.|TRBV4-3
TGCGCCAGCAGCCAAGATCCGCCGAGGGCTAGCGCCTACTACAATGAGCAGTTCTTC
CASSQDPPRASAYYNEQFF
>.|TRBJ2-5|TRBD1|TRBV14
TGTGCCAGTAGCCAAGGGACAGGAGCCTACAATGATCAGTACTTC
CASSQGTGAYNDQYF
>.|TRBJ2-3|.|TRBV14
TGTGCCAGCAGCCCCTTCCAGGGGAATACGCAGTATTTT
CASSPFQGNTQYF
>few|TRBJ1-6|.|TRBV9
TGTGCCAGCAGCGACACATGGGAAAGTTCACCCCTCCACTTT
CASSDTWESSPLHF
>.|TRBJ1-5|.|TRBV27
TGTGCCAGCAGTTTAATCCCCGGGGGCAGTGGGGGGCCCCAGCATTTT
CASSLIPGGSGGPQHF
>.|TRBJ2-3|TRBD2|TRBV6-1
TGTGCCAGCAGTGAACGGGCCCGGGGGGGACTCTCCGATACGCAGTATTTT
CASSERARGGLSDTQYF
>once|TRBJ2-1|TRBD2|TRBV6-5
TGTGCCCGTCTTCTGACTAGCGGAGATGGTTACAATGGGCAGTTCTTC
CARLLTSGDGYNGQFF
>.|TRBJ1-2|.|TRBV9
TGTGCCAGCAGCGTAGCCGAGTTCGGCTATGGCTACACCTTC
CASSVAEFGYGYTF
>few|TRBJ2-1|TRBD2|TRBV9
TGTGCCAGCAGCGTCCTAGCGGGATCTATTGAGCAGTTCTTC
CASSVLAGSIEQFF
>.|TRBJ2-7|TRBD2|TRBV5-1
TGCGCCAGCAGCTTGGAGACTAGCGGGAGGTACGAGCAGTACTTC
CASSLETSGRYEQYF
>.|TRBJ1-2|TRBD1|TRBV20-1
TGCAGTGCTAGAGCGCGCAGGGGGAACTATGGCTACACCTTC
CSARARRGNYGYTF